The 28 T cell receptor beta chains below were found in one sample sequenced in a study of shared clonotypes between healthy human individuals. Only in-frame clones appear in the TCRdb table, and some are missing; sequencing was by immunoSEQ multiplex PCR. In the table there are about 450,000 clones, roughly three quarters of which are singletons. The specimen sequenced was PBMCs. The receptors derive from a woman in her 40s in good health. Some clones in this sample may be carry-over from other donors' samples.

The rearrangement joins TRBV7-2 to TRBJ2-1; D gene uncertain. This CDR3 is 13 amino acids long. V was cut by 4 bases and J by 9 bases, with 13 bases left in between. Germline V gives CDR1 SGHTA, CDR2 FQGNSA. CDR3 region: CASSSLGLTEQFF. CDR3 DNA: TGTGCCAGCAGCTCCCTCGGCCTAACTGAGCAGTTCTTC.

V and J are TRBV29-1 and TRBJ2-4; 9 nucleotides align to TRBD1. The CDR3 spans 13 residues. V gave up 7 bases and J gave up 6 bases; unmatched junction bases: 7. Germline V gives CDR1 SQVTM, CDR2 ANQGSEA. CDR3: CSGLTGGGNIQYF. CDR3 nucleotide sequence: TGCAGCGGCCTGACAGGGGGTGGAAACATTCAGTACTTC.

The V call is TRBV7-8, the J call TRBJ1-5; the D is unclear. The germline CDR1 and CDR2 sequences are SGHVS and FQNEAQ. Trimming took 5 bases from V and 6 from J, leaving 11 bases between them. The CDR3 length is 13 residues. The DNA of the CDR3 is TGTGCCAGCAGCCCGCGGGGTGCTCAGCCCCAGCATTTT. Residues: CASSPRGAQPQHF.

The chain employs TRBV28 and TRBJ1-5; 10 bases map to TRBD1. Germline V CDR1 and CDR2: MDHEN, SYDVKM. The CDR3 runs 17 residues. With V trimmed by 4 bases and J by 0 bases, 6 bases remained unmatched. CDR3 nucleotide sequence: TGTGCCAGCAGTTCGGGACAGGGGTTCCATAGCAATCAGCCCCAGCATTTT. This gives the protein CASSSGQGFHSNQPQHF.

The rearrangement joins TRBV28 to TRBJ2-2; D gene ambiguous. This CDR3 contains 14 residues. The V end was cut by 8 bases, the J end by 5 bases, with 15 bases between. Germline CDR1 MDHEN, CDR2 SYDVKM. CDR3 sequence: CASRYSFETGELFF. In DNA, the CDR3 is TGTGCCAGCCGATACAGCTTTGAGACCGGGGAGCTGTTTTTT.

This clone is a singleton in its sample. The chain is built from TRBV4-1 and TRBJ2-7; a weak D match, TRBD1 (5 bases). Trimming took off 4 bases at V and 6 bases at J, with 16 bases between the two ends. CDR1 and CDR2 (germline): MGHRA, YSYEKL. This CDR3 spans 14 amino acids. CDR3 bases: TGCGCCAGCAGCCCGTTGGGGCCCCAGGCCGAGCAGTACTTC. Its protein is CASSPLGPQAEQYF.

The V and J genes are TRBV2 and TRBJ1-2; D not resolved. The germline CDR1 and CDR2 sequences are SNHLY and FYNNEI. V lost 5 bases, J lost 2 bases, and 15 bases lay in between. CDR3 length: 15 residues. The CDR3 coding sequence is TGTGCCAGCAGTAGTAGCCCAGATTCCAACTATGGCTACACCTTC. Protein product: CASSSSPDSNYGYTF. The full variable domain, its missing parts supplied by reference TRBV2 and TRBJ1-2, is EPEVTQTPSHQVTQMGQEVILRCVPISNHLYFYWYRQILGQKVEFLVSFYNNEISEKSEIFDDQFSVERPDGSNFTLKIRSTKLEDSAMYFCASSSSPDSNYGYTFGSGTRLTVV.

The chain recombines TRBV14 with TRBJ1-2; a possible D gene is TRBD1 (6 bases). V lost 1 base, J lost 7 bases, and 10 bases lay in between. The germline CDR1 and CDR2 sequences are SGHDN and FVKESK. The CDR3 length is 13 residues. The CDR3 nucleotides are TGTGCCAGCAGCCAAGGGGGGCGGCTTGGCTACACCTTC. Translation: CASSQGGRLGYTF.

The chain carries TRBV6-4 and TRBJ2-1, with a tentative D call TRBD2 (6 bases). The CDR3 spans 13 residues. Germline assignment: CDR1 MRHNA and CDR2 SNTAGT. V lost 8 bases, J lost 8 bases, and 16 bases lay in between. The CDR3 nucleotides read TGTGCCAGCTCTCGGGACTCACACGATGAGCAGTTCTTC. Translating gives CASSRDSHDEQFF.

The rearrangement links TRBV7-8 to TRBJ2-1, with TRBD2 matching over 11 bases. The length of the CDR3 is 15 residues. The germline CDR1 and CDR2 sequences are SGHVS and FQNEAQ. V lost 5 bases and J lost 6; bases outside the gene matches: 6. CDR3 protein: CASSITSGRGNEQFF. CDR3 nucleotides: TGTGCCAGCAGCATTACTAGCGGGAGAGGCAATGAGCAGTTCTTC.

The chain uses TRBV7-3 and TRBJ2-1; D call uncertain. The V gene lost 6 bases and the J gene lost 2 bases, with 17 bases spanning the gap. Germline CDR1 and CDR2: SGHTA and FQGTGA. The CDR3 length is 16 residues. CDR3 residues: CASSQDPRPPYNEQFF. The CDR3 region has the DNA TGTGCCAGCAGTCAGGACCCAAGGCCCCCCTACAATGAGCAGTTCTTC.

The chain joins TRBV5-6 to TRBJ2-5; perhaps TRBD2 as D (6 bases). V shed 6 bases and J shed 5 bases, with 14 bases lying between them. CDR3 length: 13 amino acids. Looked up from germline, CDR1 is SGHDT and CDR2 is YYEEEE. The CDR3 is CASTIRAGETQYF. CDR3 DNA sequence: TGTGCCAGCACCATCAGGGCGGGGGAGACCCAGTACTTC.

This chain uses TRBV28 with TRBJ1-1, with 7 bases aligning to TRBD1. Per the germline V gene, CDR1 is MDHEN and CDR2 is SYDVKM. This CDR3 region has 15 residues. Trimming at V came to 3 bases and at J to 10 bases, leaving 14 bases not matched to a gene. This CDR3 reads CASSFFKTGRPRAFF. As DNA, the CDR3 is TGTGCCAGCAGTTTCTTCAAGACAGGGAGGCCGCGAGCTTTCTTT.

The gene calls are TRBV28 and TRBJ2-2; tentative D call: TRBD2 (6 bases). Trimming left V 11 bases short and J 3 bases short, with 13 bases between. Looked up from germline, CDR1 is MDHEN and CDR2 is SYDVKM. This CDR3 comprises 13 residues. In nucleotides, the CDR3 is TGTGCCGGCCTGGAGGGTGACACCGGGGAGCTGTTTTTT. Its translation: CAGLEGDTGELFF. Drawing the rest from reference TRBV28 and TRBJ2-2, the complete variable domain is DVKVTQSSRYLVKRTGEKVFLECVQDMDHENMFWYRQDPGLGLRLIYFSYDVKMKEKGDIPEGYSVSREKKERFSLILESASTNQTSMYLCAGLEGDTGELFFGEGSRLTVL.

V gene TRBV18 combines with J gene TRBJ2-5; 7 nucleotides align to TRBD1. Germline-derived CDR1 and CDR2 are KGHSH and LQKENI. V was pared by 5 bases and J by 1 base, with 7 bases of the junction left unmatched. CDR3 size: 15 residues. The CDR3 DNA is TGTGCCAGCTCATCTTCGACAGGGAGCCAAGAGACCCAGTACTTC. It codes for CASSSSTGSQETQYF.

Comment on this clone: At one end the junction does not follow the germline gene, possibly because of a read error. V and J are TRBV2 and TRBJ1-5, with 8 positions matching TRBD1. Per the germline V gene, CDR1 is SNHLY and CDR2 is FYNNEI. The length of the CDR3 is 14 residues. The CDR3, as DNA: TGTGCCAGCAGAGGGACAGGTCGCAACCAGCCCCAGCATTTT. Encoded protein: CASRGTGRNQPQHF. Full variable domain (rest looked up from reference TRBV2 and TRBJ1-5): EPEVTQTPSHQVTQMGQEVILRCVPISNHLYFYWYRQILGQKVEFLVSFYNNEISEKSEIFDDQFSVERPDGSNFTLKIRSTKLEDSAMYFCASRGTGRNQPQHFGDGTRLSIL.

The chain is built from TRBV14 and TRBJ2-7, with D perhaps TRBD1 (5 bases). Per the germline V gene, CDR1 is SGHDN and CDR2 is FVKESK. CDR3 length equals 13 residues. V was trimmed by 0 bases and J by 6 bases, leaving 9 bases between them. CDR3 bases: TGTGCCAGCAGCCAAGATAGGGGAACCGAGCAGTACTTC. It codes for CASSQDRGTEQYF.

This clone was seen a few times. J is TRBJ2-7 and V is TRBV5-4, with 9 bases lining up with TRBD2. Germline values: CDR1 SGHNT, CDR2 YYREEE (reference sequence). The J segment lost 4 bases and the V segment lost 4 bases, leaving 9 bases of the junction unmatched. The CDR3 is 15 amino acids. CDR3 coding DNA: TGTGCCAGCAGCAGGGCTAGCGGGGATGTATACGAGCAGTACTTC. Residues: CASSRASGDVYEQYF.

Regarding this clone: Other DNA sequences from this sample encode an identical CDR3 as well. The gene calls are TRBV20-1 and TRBJ2-1; D gene ambiguous. This CDR3 has 11 residues. V lost 3 bases and J 4 bases, leaving 4 bases between the germline ends. The germline gives CDR1 DFQATT, CDR2 SNEGSKA (reference sequence). The CDR3 reads CSASDYNEQFF. For the CDR3, the DNA is TGCAGTGCTAGCGATTACAATGAGCAGTTCTTC.

This rearrangement joins TRBV9 to TRBJ2-7, with 11 bases aligning to TRBD2. V lost 6 bases, J lost 2 bases, and 13 bases stayed unmatched. Germline CDR1 reads SGDLS; CDR2 reads YYNGEE. The CDR3 runs 17 residues. CDR3 DNA sequence: TGTGCCAGCAAGATCACTAGCGGGAGATTATCGACCTACGAGCAGTACTTC. This gives the protein CASKITSGRLSTYEQYF.

The CDR3 spells CASSEASYYGYTF. CDR3 coding DNA: TGTGCCAGCAGTGAAGCAAGTTACTATGGCTACACCTTC. This rearrangement joins TRBV6-1 to TRBJ1-2, with no clear D. This CDR3 has 13 amino acids. The germline CDR1 and CDR2 sequences are MNHNS and SASEGT. V lost 0 bases and J 3 bases, leaving 5 bases between the germline ends.

This clone was seen just once. The CDR3 nucleotides are TGTGCCAGCAGCGTAGCTACGGTTTTTAACTATGGCTACACCTTC. Its protein is CASSVATVFNYGYTF. V gene TRBV9 combines with J gene TRBJ1-2; D call uncertain. The V end was cut by 0 bases, the J end by 1 base, with 10 bases between. The length of the CDR3 is 15 residues. Germline V gene data show CDR1 as SGDLS and CDR2 as YYNGEE.

The chain links TRBV7-9 to TRBJ2-7; D is perhaps TRBD1 (5 bases). The CDR3 extends over 14 amino acids. The germline CDR1 and CDR2 sequences are SEHNR and FQNEAQ (reference sequence). V was cut by 5 bases and J by 2 bases, with 13 bases left in between. The CDR3 DNA reads TGTGCCAGCAGCAGGGGCCCCACACCCTACGAGCAGTACTTC. Translated, it gives CASSRGPTPYEQYF.

This chain links TRBV11-2 with TRBJ2-7; 14 bases are shared with TRBD2. Germline CDR1 SGHAT, CDR2 FQNNGV. Germline trimming cut 5 bases from V and 0 bases from J; bases unmatched to any gene: 6. The CDR3 spans 17 residues. The CDR3: CASSTRLAGGHSYEQYF. CDR3 sequence (DNA): TGTGCCAGCAGCACGCGACTAGCGGGAGGGCACTCCTACGAGCAGTACTTC.

The V gene is TRBV7-9, the J gene TRBJ2-1; 7 bases fit TRBD1. V gave up 6 bases and J gave up 5 bases; unmatched junction bases: 16. This CDR3 is 17 amino acids long. Germline assignment: CDR1 SEHNR and CDR2 FQNEAQ (reference sequence). The CDR3 sequence is CASRPGQWARGDNEQFF. The CDR3 DNA is TGTGCCAGCAGGCCGGGACAGTGGGCCCGAGGGGACAATGAGCAGTTCTTC. Combining the CDR3 with reference TRBV7-9 and TRBJ2-1 gives the whole variable domain DTGVSQNPRHKITKRGQNVTFRCDPISEHNRLYWYRQTLGQGPEFLTYFQNEAQLEKSRLLSDRFSAERPKGSFSTLEIQRTEQGDSAMYLCASRPGQWARGDNEQFFGPGTRLTVL.

The CDR3 here is CASSYYGPGANVLTF. DNA for the CDR3: TGTGCCAGCAGTTACTACGGGCCCGGGGCCAACGTCCTGACTTTC. This chain joins TRBV6-5 and TRBJ2-6; no clear D gene. Per germline, CDR1 MNHEY and CDR2 SVGAGI. This CDR3 comprises 15 residues. With 1 base removed from V and 4 bases from J, the gap between germline ends came to 8 bases.

V and J are TRBV27 and TRBJ1-6, with 8 bases aligning to TRBD1. J lost 9 bases, V lost 7 bases, and 2 bases had no gene match. CDR3 size: 12 residues. Germline V gene sequence: CDR1 MNHEY, CDR2 SMNVEV (reference sequence). Written as DNA, the CDR3 is TGTGCCAGCACCGACAGGGGTTCACCCCTCCACTTT. Protein: CASTDRGSPLHF.

The V call is TRBV11-2, the J call TRBJ2-3; no clear D. The CDR3 loop spans 14 amino acids. The germline V and J ends were trimmed by 3 bases and 0 bases, with 7 bases remaining between them. Germline V gene sequence: CDR1 SGHAT, CDR2 FQNNGV. The CDR3 DNA is TGTGCCAGCAGCTTCGCACTAAGCACAGATACGCAGTATTTT. This translates into CASSFALSTDTQYF. Using reference TRBV11-2 and TRBJ2-3 for the parts outside the CDR3, the full variable domain is EAGVAQSPRYKIIEKRQSVAFWCNPISGHATLYWYQQILGQGPKLLIQFQNNGVVDDSQLPKDRFSAERLKGVDSTLKIQPAKLEDSAVYLCASSFALSTDTQYFGPGTRLTVL.